This entry lists 7 T cell receptor beta chains sequenced from one sample in a study of response to subunit inactivated influenza vaccine. From the RT-PCR reads, TCRdb called clonotypes with MiXCR, one entry per CDR3 protein. The sample consists of roughly 650,000 distinct CDR3 sequences, approximately 15% of them appearing once. Here the sequenced sample was PBMCs from blood, taken 14 days before vaccination. These receptors originate from a man aged 50 to 60 who received an inactivated influenza vaccine.

Written as DNA, the CDR3 is TGTGCCAGCAGCCATGGGACTACTAACAATGAGCAGTTCTTC. It encodes CASSHGTTNNEQFF. This chain connects TRBV28 to TRBJ2-1; TRBD2 matches at 7 bases. The germline gives CDR1 MDHEN, CDR2 SYDVKM. Losses at the gene ends were 6 bases for V and 5 bases for J; bases not matched to a gene: 7. This CDR3 comprises 14 residues.

This clonotype was counted between two and nine times. The chain uses TRBV12-3 or TRBV12-4 and TRBJ1-5; no clear D gene. The CDR3 covers 13 residues. Trimming left V 8 bases short and J 9 bases short, with 17 bases between. The DNA for the CDR3 is TGTGCCAGCGGCACCGTCCCTGCCGGGCCCCAGCATTTT. Amino acid sequence: CASGTVPAGPQHF.

The chain recombines TRBV5-1 with TRBJ2-7; 9 nucleotides match TRBD1. Trimming took 3 bases from V and 0 from J; bases not matched to a gene: 10. Germline loops: CDR1 SGHRS, CDR2 YFSETQ. CDR3 length: 17 residues. CDR3 sequence (DNA): TGCGCCAGCAGCTCGGGATCCGGGACAGGGAGCTCCTACGAGCAGTACTTC. It yields the protein CASSSGSGTGSSYEQYF.

The chain links TRBV7-2 to TRBJ2-7, with D tentatively TRBD1 (5 bases). This CDR3 region has 13 residues. Trimming took 3 bases from V and 2 from J, leaving 8 bases between them. Germline values: CDR1 SGHTA, CDR2 FQGNSA. For the CDR3, the DNA is TGTGCCAGCAGCTTTGAGACAGCCTACGAGCAGTACTTC. Translation: CASSFETAYEQYF.

The chain carries TRBV28 and TRBJ2-2; the match to TRBD1 covers 12 bases. V was pared by 3 bases and J by 7 bases, with 9 bases of the junction left unmatched. Germline lookup yields CDR1 MDHEN and CDR2 SYDVKM. This CDR3 contains 17 residues. DNA for the CDR3: TGTGCCAGCAGTTTGCTTTTGGGACAGGGGGCGAGCGGGGAGCTGTTTTTT. It codes for CASSLLLGQGASGELFF.

The chain couples TRBV20-1 to TRBJ1-2, with 7 bases that match TRBD1. CDR3 length: 13 residues. Per germline, CDR1 DFQATT and CDR2 SNEGSKA (reference sequence). V lost 6 bases to trimming and J lost 1 base; unmatched junction nucleotides: 5. CDR3 in amino acids: CSAETGRNYGYTF. DNA for the CDR3: TGCAGTGCGGAGACAGGGCGTAACTATGGCTACACCTTC.

The chain couples TRBV3-1 to TRBJ2-1; D gene ambiguous. The CDR3 covers 15 residues. V was shortened by 1 base and J by 4 bases, with 11 bases between the two germline ends. CDR1 is LGHDT, CDR2 YNNKEL, per germline (reference sequence). The CDR3 loop is CASSQAGLGYNEQFF. In DNA, the CDR3 is TGTGCCAGCAGCCAAGCGGGCCTGGGGTACAATGAGCAGTTCTTC.